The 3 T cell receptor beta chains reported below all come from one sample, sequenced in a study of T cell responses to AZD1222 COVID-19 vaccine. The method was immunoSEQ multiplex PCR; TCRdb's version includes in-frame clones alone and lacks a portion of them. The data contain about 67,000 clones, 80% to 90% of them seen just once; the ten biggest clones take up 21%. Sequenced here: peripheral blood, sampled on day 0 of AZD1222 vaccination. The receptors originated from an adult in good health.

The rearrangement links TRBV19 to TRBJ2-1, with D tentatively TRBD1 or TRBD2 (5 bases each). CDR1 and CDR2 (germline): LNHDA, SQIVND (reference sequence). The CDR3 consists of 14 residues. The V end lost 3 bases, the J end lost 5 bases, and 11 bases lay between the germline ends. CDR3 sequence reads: CASSMGEGNNEQFF. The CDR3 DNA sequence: TGTGCCAGTAGTATGGGGGAAGGGAACAATGAGCAGTTCTTC.

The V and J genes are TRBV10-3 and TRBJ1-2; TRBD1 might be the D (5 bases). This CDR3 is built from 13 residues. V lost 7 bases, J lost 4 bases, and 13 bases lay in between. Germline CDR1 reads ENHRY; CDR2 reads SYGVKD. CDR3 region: CAIKRQGLYGYTF. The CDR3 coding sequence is TGTGCCATCAAAAGGCAGGGCCTCTATGGCTACACCTTC.

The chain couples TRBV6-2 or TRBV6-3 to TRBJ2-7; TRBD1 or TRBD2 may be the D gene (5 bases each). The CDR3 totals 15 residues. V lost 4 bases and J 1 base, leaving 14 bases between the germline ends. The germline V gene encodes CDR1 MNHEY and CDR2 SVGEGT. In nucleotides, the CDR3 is TGTGCCAGCAGTTCGACCCGGGGCAGGTCCTACGAGCAGTACTTC. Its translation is CASSSTRGRSYEQYF.